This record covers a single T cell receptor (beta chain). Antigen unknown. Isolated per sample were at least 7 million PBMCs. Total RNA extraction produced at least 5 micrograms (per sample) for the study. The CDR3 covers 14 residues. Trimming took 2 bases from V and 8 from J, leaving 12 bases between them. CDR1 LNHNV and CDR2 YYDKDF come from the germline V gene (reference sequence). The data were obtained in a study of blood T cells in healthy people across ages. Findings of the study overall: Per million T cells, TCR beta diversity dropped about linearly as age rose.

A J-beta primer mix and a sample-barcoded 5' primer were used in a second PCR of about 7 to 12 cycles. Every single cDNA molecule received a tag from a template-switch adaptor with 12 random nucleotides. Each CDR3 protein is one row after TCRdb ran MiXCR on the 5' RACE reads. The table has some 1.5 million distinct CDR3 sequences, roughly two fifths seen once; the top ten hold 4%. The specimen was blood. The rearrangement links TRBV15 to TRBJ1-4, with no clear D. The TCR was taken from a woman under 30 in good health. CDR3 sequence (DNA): TGTGCCACCAGCAGATCTTCAATGCAAGAAAAACTGTTTTTT. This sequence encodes CATSRSSMQEKLFF.